This T cell receptor beta chain comes out of a study of blood T cell repertoires in COVID-19. Background on the study: The origin of the acute and convalescent COVID-19 samples was the United States, Italy and Spain. The cDNA or gDNA used as material had been derived from T cells, B-cell-depleted T cells, or PBMCs.

Libraries were prepared by immunoSEQ multiplex PCR; TCRdb keeps only in-frame clonotypes and omits some of them. The table records about 350,000 clones, 88% of them present only once. In Seattle, patients joined the study during active infection and were tracked longitudinally. Trimming cost V 0 bases and J 5 bases, with 11 bases left between them. CDR1 and CDR2 (germline): LGHDT, YNNKEL (reference sequence). The CDR3 spans 14 residues. The TCR was taken from a woman between 65 and 79 years old with COVID-19, enrolled during active disease. J is TRBJ2-7 and V is TRBV3-1 (or the pseudogene TRBV3-2); D might be TRBD1 (6 bases). The specimen sequenced was peripheral blood. The chain's CDR3 is CASSQDSRGDEQYF. The DNA of the CDR3 is TGTGCCAGCAGCCAAGACTCCAGGGGAGACGAGCAGTACTTC.